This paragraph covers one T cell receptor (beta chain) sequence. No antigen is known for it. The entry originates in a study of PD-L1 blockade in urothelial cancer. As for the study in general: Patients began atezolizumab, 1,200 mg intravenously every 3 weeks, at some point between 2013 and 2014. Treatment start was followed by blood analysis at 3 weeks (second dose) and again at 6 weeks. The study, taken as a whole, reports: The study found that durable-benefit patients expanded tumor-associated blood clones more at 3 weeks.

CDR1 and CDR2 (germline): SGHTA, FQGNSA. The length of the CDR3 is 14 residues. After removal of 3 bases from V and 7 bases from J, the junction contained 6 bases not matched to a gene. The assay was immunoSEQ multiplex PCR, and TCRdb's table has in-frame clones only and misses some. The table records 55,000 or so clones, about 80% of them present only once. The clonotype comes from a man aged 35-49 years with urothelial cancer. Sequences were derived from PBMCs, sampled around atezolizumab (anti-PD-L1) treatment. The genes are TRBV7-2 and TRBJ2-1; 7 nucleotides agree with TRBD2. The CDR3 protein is CASSFVGTNNEQFF. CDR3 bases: TGTGCCAGCAGCTTCGTCGGGACTAATAATGAGCAGTTCTTC.